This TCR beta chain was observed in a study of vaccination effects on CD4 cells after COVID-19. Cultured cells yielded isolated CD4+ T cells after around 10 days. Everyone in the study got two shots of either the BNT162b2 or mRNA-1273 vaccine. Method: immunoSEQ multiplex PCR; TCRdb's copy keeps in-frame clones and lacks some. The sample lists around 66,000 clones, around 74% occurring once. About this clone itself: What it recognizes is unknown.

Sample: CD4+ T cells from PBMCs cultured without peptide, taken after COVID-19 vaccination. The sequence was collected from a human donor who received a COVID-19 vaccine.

As DNA, the CDR3 is TGTGCCACCAGTGCCTCCGGGATTTTATCGGGAGGGGCCAACGTCCTGACTTTC. Amino acids: CATSASGILSGGANVLTF. The chain recombines TRBV24-1 with TRBJ2-6; possibly TRBD2 for D (5 bases). V dropped 5 bases and J dropped 4 bases, with 20 bases sitting between them. CDR3 length: 18 residues. Germline-derived CDR1 and CDR2 are KGHDR and SFDVKD.